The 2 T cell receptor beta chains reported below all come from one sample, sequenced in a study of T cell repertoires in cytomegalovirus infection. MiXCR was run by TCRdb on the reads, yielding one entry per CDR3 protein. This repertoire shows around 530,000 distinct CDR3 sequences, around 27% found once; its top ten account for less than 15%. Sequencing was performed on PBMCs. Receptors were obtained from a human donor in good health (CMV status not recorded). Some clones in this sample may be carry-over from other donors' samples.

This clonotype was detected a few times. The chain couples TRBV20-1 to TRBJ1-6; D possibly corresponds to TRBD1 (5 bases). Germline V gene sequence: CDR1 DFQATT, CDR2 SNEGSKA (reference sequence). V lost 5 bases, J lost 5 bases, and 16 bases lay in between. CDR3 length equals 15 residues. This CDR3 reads CSAPGGSQNNSPLHF. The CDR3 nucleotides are TGCAGTGCTCCCGGGGGGAGTCAGAATAATTCACCCCTCCACTTT.

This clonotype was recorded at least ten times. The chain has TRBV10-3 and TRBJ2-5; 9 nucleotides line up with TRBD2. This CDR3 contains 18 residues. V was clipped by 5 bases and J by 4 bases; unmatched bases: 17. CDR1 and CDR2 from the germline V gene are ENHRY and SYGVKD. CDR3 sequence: CAISLSLEPAGGLETQYF. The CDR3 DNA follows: TGTGCCATCAGTTTGTCCCTAGAGCCGGCGGGAGGGTTAGAGACCCAGTACTTC.